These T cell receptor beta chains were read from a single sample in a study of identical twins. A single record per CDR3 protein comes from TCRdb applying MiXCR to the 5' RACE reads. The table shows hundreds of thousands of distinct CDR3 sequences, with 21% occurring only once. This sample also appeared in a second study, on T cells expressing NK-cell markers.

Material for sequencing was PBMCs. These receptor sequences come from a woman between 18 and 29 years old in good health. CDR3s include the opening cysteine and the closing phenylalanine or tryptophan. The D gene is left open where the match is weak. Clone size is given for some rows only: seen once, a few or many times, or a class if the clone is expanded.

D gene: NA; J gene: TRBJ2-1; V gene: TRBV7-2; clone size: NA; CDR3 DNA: TGTGCCAGCAGCATTTGGACAGACAATGAGCAGTTCTTC; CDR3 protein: CASSIWTDNEQFF
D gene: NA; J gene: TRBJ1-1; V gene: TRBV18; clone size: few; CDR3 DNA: TGTGCCAGCTCATTGGGACCTCTGGGGAGCACTGAAGCTTTCTTT; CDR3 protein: CASSLGPLGSTEAFF
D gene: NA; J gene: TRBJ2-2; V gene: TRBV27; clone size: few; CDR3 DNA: TGTGCCAGCACGACCCATACTAACACCGGGGAGCTGTTTTTT; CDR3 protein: CASTTHTNTGELFF
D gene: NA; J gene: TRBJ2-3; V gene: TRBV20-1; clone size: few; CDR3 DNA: TGCAGTGCTAGAATTAGCACAGATACGCAGTATTTT; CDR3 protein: CSARISTDTQYF
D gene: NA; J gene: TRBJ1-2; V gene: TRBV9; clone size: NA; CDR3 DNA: TGTGCCAGCAGCTCGACAGCCTATGGCTACACCTTC; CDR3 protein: CASSSTAYGYTF
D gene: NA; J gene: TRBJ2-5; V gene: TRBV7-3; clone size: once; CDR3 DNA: TGTGCCAGCAGCTTAGGGTCCGGGGGCCTGAGTGAGACCCAGTACTTC; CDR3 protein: CASSLGSGGLSETQYF
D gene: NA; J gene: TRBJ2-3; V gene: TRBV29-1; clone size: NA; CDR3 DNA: TGCAGCGTTGAGGACAGCACAGATACGCAGTATTTT; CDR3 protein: CSVEDSTDTQYF
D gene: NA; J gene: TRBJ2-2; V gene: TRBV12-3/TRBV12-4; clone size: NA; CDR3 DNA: TGTGCCAGCAGCCCCGGGATGAACGGGGAGCTGTTTTTT; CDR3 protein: CASSPGMNGELFF
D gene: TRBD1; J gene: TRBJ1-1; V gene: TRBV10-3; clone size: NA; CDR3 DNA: TGTGCCATCAGATCCGGGACAGGGGGAACTGAAGCTTTCTTT; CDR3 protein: CAIRSGTGGTEAFF
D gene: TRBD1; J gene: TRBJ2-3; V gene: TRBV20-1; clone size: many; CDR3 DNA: TGCAGTGCTAAGGGGGCGGAAGGCGATACGCAGTATTTT; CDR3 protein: CSAKGAEGDTQYF
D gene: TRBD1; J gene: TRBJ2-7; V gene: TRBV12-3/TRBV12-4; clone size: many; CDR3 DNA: TGTGCCAGCAGTATGGGACAGTCCCAGCACTACGAGCAGTACTTC; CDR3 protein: CASSMGQSQHYEQYF
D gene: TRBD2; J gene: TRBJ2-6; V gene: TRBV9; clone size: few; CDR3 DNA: TGTGCCAGCAGCGTAGACCCTAGCGGACTCGTCTCTGGGGCCAACGTCCTGACTTTC; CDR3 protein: CASSVDPSGLVSGANVLTF
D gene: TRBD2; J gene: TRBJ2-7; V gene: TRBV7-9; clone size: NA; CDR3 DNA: TGTGCCAGCAGCTCTAGCGGAAACGAGCAGTACTTC; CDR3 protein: CASSSSGNEQYF
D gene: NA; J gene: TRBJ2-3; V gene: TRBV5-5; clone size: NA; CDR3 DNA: TGTGCCAGCAGCGGCGGGACTTCCGCTAGCACAGATACGCAGTATTTT; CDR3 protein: CASSGGTSASTDTQYF
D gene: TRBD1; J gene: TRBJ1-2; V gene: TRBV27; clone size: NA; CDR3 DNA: TGTGCCAGCCGAACCAGGGACAGAGGATTTGGCGGCTACACCTTC; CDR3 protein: CASRTRDRGFGGYTF
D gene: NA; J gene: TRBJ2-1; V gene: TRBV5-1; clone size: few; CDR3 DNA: TGCGCCAGCAGCTTGTTAGGAACTACCGACAATGAGCAGTTCTTC; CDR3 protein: CASSLLGTTDNEQFF
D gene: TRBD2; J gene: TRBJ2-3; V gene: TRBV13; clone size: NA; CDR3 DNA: TGTGCCAGCAGCCCAGGGGCTAGCGGGAGTGCCGATACGCAGTATTTT; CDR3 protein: CASSPGASGSADTQYF
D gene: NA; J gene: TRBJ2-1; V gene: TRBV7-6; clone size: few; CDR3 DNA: TGTGCCAGCACCCAGCTAGGTCCCTACAATGAGCAGTTCTTC; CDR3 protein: CASTQLGPYNEQFF
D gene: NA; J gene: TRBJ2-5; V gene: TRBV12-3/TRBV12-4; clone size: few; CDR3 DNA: TGTGCCACCCGAGCGGTGGGCGAGACCCAGTACTTC; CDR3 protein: CATRAVGETQYF
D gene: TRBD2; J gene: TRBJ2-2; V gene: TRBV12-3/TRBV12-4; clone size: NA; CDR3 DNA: TGTGCCAGCACTCCGGGACTAGCCTTTATGAACACCGGGGAGCTGTTTTTT; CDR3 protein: CASTPGLAFMNTGELFF
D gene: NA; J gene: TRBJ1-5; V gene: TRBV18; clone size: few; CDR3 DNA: TGTGCCAGCTCACCGGGGGAGGAACAGCCCCAGCATTTT; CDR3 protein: CASSPGEEQPQHF
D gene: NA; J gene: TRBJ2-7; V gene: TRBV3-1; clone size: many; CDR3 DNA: TGTGCCAGCAGCCACGACCGGGACTTACCCTTCCACGAGCAGTACTTC; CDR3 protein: CASSHDRDLPFHEQYF
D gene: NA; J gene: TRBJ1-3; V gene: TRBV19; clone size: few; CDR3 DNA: TGTGCCAGTAGTAGGGACGGAAATGGAAACACCATATATTTT; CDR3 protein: CASSRDGNGNTIYF
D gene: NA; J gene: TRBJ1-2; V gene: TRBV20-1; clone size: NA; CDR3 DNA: TGCAGTGCTAGGGGGCTCGGGGCTAGCTATGGCTACACCTTC; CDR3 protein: CSARGLGASYGYTF
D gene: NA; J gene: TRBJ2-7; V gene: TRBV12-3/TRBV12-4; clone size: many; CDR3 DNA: TGTGCCAGCAGTTTAAATCTTCGGTCCTACGAGCAGTACTTC; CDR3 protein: CASSLNLRSYEQYF
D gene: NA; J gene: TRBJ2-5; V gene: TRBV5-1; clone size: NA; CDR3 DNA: TGCGCCAGCAGCGCCGCCCAGGGCGGCGAGACCCAGTACTTC; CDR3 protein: CASSAAQGGETQYF
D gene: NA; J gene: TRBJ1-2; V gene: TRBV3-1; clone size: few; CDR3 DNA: TGTGCCAGCAGCCGCCAATGGGGGGAGAGTGGCTACACCTTC; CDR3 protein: CASSRQWGESGYTF
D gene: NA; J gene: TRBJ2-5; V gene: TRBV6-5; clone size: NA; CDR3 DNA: TGTGCCAGCAGTTACTCGCTAGAAGAGACCCAGTACTTC; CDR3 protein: CASSYSLEETQYF
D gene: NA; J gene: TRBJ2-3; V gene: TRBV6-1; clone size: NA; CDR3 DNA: TGTGCCAGCAGTAGGACTGCTACCACAGATACGCAGTATTTT; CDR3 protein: CASSRTATTDTQYF
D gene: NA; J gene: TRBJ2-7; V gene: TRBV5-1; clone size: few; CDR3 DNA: TGCGCCAGCAGCTTGGTAATGGATGTATTCAGGGGCGAGCAGTACTTC; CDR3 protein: CASSLVMDVFRGEQYF
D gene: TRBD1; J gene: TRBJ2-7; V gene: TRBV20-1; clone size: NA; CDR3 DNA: TGCAGTGCTAGGGTCGGGACAGGTTACGAGCAGTACTTC; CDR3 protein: CSARVGTGYEQYF
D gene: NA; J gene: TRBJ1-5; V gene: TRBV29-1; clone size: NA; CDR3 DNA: TGCAGCGCCCTTGGGGTTGGCAATCAGCCCCAGCATTTT; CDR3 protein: CSALGVGNQPQHF
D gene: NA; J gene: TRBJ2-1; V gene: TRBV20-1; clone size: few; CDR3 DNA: TGCAGTGCTCAACTGCCCCATGAGCAGTTCTTC; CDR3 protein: CSAQLPHEQFF
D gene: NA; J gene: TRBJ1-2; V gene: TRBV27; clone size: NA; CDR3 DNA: TGTGCCAGCAGTTTATCGGGACTCCCGGTAGGCTACACCTTC; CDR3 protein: CASSLSGLPVGYTF
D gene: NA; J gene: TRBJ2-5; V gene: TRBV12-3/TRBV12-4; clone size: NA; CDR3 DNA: TGTGCCAGCAGTCCTAGGCGCTACGGACAAGAGACCCAGTACTTC; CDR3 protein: CASSPRRYGQETQYF
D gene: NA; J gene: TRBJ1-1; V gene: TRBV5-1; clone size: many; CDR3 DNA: TGCGCCAGCAGCTTTCCGGACAGATCGAACACTGAAGCTTTCTTT; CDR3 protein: CASSFPDRSNTEAFF
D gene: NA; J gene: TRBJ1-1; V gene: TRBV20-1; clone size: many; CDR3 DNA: TGCAGTGCCCTGAGGGGGGAGGGGGGCACTGAAGCTTTCTTT; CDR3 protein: CSALRGEGGTEAFF
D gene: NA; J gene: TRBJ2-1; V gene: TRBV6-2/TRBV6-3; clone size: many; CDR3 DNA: TGTGCCAGCAGTCTTCCTCTTCGGGAGCGCCACAATGAGCAGTTCTTC; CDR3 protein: CASSLPLRERHNEQFF
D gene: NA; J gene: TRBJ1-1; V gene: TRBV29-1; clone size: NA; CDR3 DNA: TGCAGCGTTGGCCACCGGGACACTGAAGCTTTCTTT; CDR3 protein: CSVGHRDTEAFF
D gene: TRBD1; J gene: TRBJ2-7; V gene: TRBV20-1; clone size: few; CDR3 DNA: TGCAGTGCTAGAGAGGGGACAGGAGGGGCCTACGAGCAGTACTTC; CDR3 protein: CSAREGTGGAYEQYF
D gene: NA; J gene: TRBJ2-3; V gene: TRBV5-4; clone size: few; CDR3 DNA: TGTGCCAGCAGCCGCTGGGGAGACACAGATACGCAGTATTTT; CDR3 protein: CASSRWGDTDTQYF
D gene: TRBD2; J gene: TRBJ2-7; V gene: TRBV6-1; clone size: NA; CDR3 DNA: TGTGCCAGCAGTGGAGCGGGGTTCGAGCAGTACTTC; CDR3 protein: CASSGAGFEQYF
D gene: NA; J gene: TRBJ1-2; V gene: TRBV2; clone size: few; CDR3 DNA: TGTGCCAGCATTCCGGGGGTATCAGGACGATGGGGCTACACCTTC; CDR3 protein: CASIPGVSGRWGYTF
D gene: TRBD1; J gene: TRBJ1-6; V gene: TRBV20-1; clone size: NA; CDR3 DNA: TGCAGTGCTACAGGGGGGGAGAGCTCCTATAATTCACCCCTCCACTTT; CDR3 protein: CSATGGESSYNSPLHF
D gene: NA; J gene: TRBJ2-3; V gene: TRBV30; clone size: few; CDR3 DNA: TGTGCCTGGAGTCTACCCGGAACCGTAGATACGCAGTATTTT; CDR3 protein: CAWSLPGTVDTQYF
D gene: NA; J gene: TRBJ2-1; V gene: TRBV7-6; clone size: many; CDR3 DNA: TGTGCCAGCAGCTTAAGGAACGGCGGAGTCAATGAGCAGTTCTTC; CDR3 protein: CASSLRNGGVNEQFF
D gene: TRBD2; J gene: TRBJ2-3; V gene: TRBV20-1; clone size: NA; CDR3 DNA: TGCAGTGCTAGACCTTGGACTAGAGCGTCCACAGATACGCAGTATTTT; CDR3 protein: CSARPWTRASTDTQYF
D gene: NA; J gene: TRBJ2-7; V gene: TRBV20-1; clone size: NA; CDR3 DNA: TGCAGTGCTAGACTTCCGGGACCGAGCTACGAGCAGTACTTC; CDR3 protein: CSARLPGPSYEQYF
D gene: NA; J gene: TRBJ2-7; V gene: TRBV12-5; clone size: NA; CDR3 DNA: TGTGCTAGTGGTCCCGGGACCTCAAGCTCCTACGAGCAGTACTTC; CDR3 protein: CASGPGTSSSYEQYF
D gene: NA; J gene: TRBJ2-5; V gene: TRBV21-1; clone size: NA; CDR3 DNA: TGTGCCAGCAGCGGCCGGGACAGGGGGCTACAAGAGACCCAGTACTTC; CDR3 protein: CASSGRDRGLQETQYF
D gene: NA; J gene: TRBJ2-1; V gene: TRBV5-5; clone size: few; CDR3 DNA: TGTGCCAGCAGCACCGGCTACAATGAGCAGTTCTTC; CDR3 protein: CASSTGYNEQFF
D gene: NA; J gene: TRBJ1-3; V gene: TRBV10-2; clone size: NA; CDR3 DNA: TGCGCCAGCAGCTTCGTACAGGGCGGAAACACCATATATTTT; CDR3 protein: CASSFVQGGNTIYF
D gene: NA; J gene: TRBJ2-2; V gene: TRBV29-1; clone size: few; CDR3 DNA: TGCAGCGTTGTACACCCGAACACCGGGGAGCTGTTTTTT; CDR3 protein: CSVVHPNTGELFF
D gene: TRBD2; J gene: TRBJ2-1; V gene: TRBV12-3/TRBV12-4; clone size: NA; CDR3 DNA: TGTGCCAGCAGCCAATCGTTCGGTGCGGGAGAGAGAAATGAGCAGTTCTTC; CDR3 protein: CASSQSFGAGERNEQFF
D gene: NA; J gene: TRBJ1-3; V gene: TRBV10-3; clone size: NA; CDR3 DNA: TGTGCCATCAGATCGGACAGTGGATCTGGAAACACCATATATTTT; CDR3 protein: CAIRSDSGSGNTIYF